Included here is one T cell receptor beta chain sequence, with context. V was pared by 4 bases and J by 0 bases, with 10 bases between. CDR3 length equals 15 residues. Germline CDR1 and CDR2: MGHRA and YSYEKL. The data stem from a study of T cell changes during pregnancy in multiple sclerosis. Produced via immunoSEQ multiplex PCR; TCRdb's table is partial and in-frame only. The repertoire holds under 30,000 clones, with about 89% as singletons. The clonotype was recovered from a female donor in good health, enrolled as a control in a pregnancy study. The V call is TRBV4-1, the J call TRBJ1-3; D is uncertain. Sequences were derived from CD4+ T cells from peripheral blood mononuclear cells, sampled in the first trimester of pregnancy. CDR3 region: CASSPLTFSGNTIYF. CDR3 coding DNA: TGCGCCAGCAGCCCCCTGACATTCTCTGGAAACACCATATATTTT.